The clone carrying this T cell receptor (beta chain) was seen only a few times. This entry comes from a study of T cell repertoires in aging, cancer and after chemotherapy. Multiplex touch-down PCR with TRB-A/B primers amplified rearranged V-D-J TRB sequences. TCRdb passed the multiplex PCR reads through MiXCR, listing each CDR3 protein once. The sample shows 2,000 or so distinct CDR3 sequences, 20% of them seen only once. Trimming took 4 bases from V and 2 from J; bases not matched to a gene: 4. This CDR3 has 15 residues. The germline CDR1 and CDR2 sequences are MGHRA and YSYEKL. Amplification of TCR beta used genomic DNA extracted from peripheral blood.

The sample consisted of blood. The chain joins TRBV4-1 to TRBJ2-5; 10 bases align to TRBD2. This TCR derives from a human donor with a solid tumor. The DNA for the CDR3 is TGCGCCAGCAGCCTGCTAGCGGGGGAACAAGAGACCCAGTACTTC. This encodes CASSLLAGEQETQYF.